Shown below are 22 T cell receptor beta chains from a single sample sequenced in a study of blood T cell repertoires in COVID-19. The assay was immunoSEQ multiplex PCR, and TCRdb's table has in-frame clones only and misses some. This sample has roughly 280,000 clones; approximately 87% occur once, and the top ten carry about 4.9%. The specimen sequenced was peripheral blood. These receptors all stem from a man in his sixties who had recovered from COVID-19.

The chain carries TRBV7-2 and TRBJ2-3; D gene ambiguous. Trimming shortened V by 3 bases and J by 0 bases, and 10 bases separated the two germline ends. This CDR3 has 15 residues. CDR1 and CDR2 from the germline V gene are SGHTA and FQGNSA. The CDR3 spells CASSFQAYSTDTQYF. The CDR3 DNA reads TGTGCCAGCAGCTTTCAGGCCTATAGCACAGATACGCAGTATTTT.

The V and J genes are TRBV6-5 and TRBJ1-1; 8 nucleotides align to TRBD1. V lost 7 bases and J lost 0; bases outside the gene matches: 1. CDR1 is MNHEY, CDR2 SVGAGI, per germline. The CDR3 sequence is 13 residues long. The CDR3 nucleotides read TGTGCCAGCAAGGACAGGGTGAACACTGAAGCTTTCTTT. It translates to CASKDRVNTEAFF.

The gene calls are TRBV19 and TRBJ2-1, with a weak D call TRBD2 (6 bases). Germline V gives CDR1 LNHDA, CDR2 SQIVND (reference sequence). V was trimmed by 3 bases and J by 2 bases, leaving 14 bases between them. There are 16 residues in the CDR3. CDR3 loop: CASSIPSSATYNEQFF. In nucleotides, the CDR3 is TGTGCCAGTAGTATCCCATCTAGCGCGACCTACAATGAGCAGTTCTTC.

The rearrangement joins TRBV29-1 to TRBJ1-1; a weak D match, TRBD1 (5 bases). This CDR3 comprises 12 residues. Germline assignment: CDR1 SQVTM and CDR2 ANQGSEA. The V end was cut by 6 bases, the J end by 8 bases, with 16 bases between. The CDR3 region is CSVVRGGPEAFF. The CDR3 bases are TGCAGCGTAGTTAGGGGTGGTCCCGAAGCTTTCTTT.

This chain uses TRBV28 with TRBJ1-2; possible D gene TRBD1, 5 bases. CDR3 length: 18 amino acids. Germline CDR1 and CDR2: MDHEN and SYDVKM. Trimming cost V 6 bases and J 4 bases, with 27 bases left between them. CDR3 DNA: TGTGCCAGCAGAATCCCTCTGGGACGGGGGAGAATGGGCTATGGCTACACCTTC. Translation gives CASRIPLGRGRMGYGYTF.

This chain connects TRBV3-1 (or the pseudogene TRBV3-2) to TRBJ1-2, with 8 bases matching TRBD1. The germline V gene has CDR1 LGHDT and CDR2 YNNKEL (reference sequence). The trim removed 1 base at V and 4 bases at J, leaving 2 bases unmatched. This CDR3 spans 14 amino acids. The CDR3 DNA follows: TGTGCCAGCAGCCAAGTGCAGGGGGCCTATGGCTACACCTTC. Amino acids: CASSQVQGAYGYTF.

This clone was observed a few times. The rearrangement uses TRBV5-1 and TRBJ2-1; 12 bases line up with TRBD2. The V gene end was trimmed by 4 bases and the J gene end by 6 bases; junction bases not matched to a gene: 8. Germline-derived CDR1 and CDR2 are SGHRS and YFSETQ. This CDR3 contains 16 residues. The CDR3, as DNA: TGCGCCAGCAGCCCAGGAGGACTAGCGGGATCCAATGAGCAGTTCTTC. Translated: CASSPGGLAGSNEQFF.

The chain uses TRBV15 and TRBJ2-7; a weak D match, TRBD1 (5 bases). Trimming removed 5 bases from V and 2 bases from J, with 10 bases in between. The germline V gene encodes CDR1 LNHNV and CDR2 YYDKDF (reference sequence). This CDR3 region has 13 residues. The CDR3 loop reads CATSRRQTYEQYF. CDR3 nucleotide sequence: TGTGCCACCAGCCGGAGACAGACCTACGAGCAGTACTTC.

V and J are TRBV27 and TRBJ2-1; 7 bases fit TRBD2. J gave up 4 bases and V 10 bases, and 7 bases lay outside the gene matches. The CDR3 length is 13 residues. Per germline, CDR1 MNHEY and CDR2 SMNVEV (reference sequence). The CDR3 DNA is TGTGCCAAACGGGGGGTGGTTTACAATGAGCAGTTCTTC. It yields the protein CAKRGVVYNEQFF.

V and J are TRBV7-9 and TRBJ2-5; 8 bases are shared with TRBD1. The ends lost 4 bases at V and 6 bases at J; junction bases unmatched: 4. The CDR3 loop spans 13 amino acids. Germline V gene data show CDR1 as SEHNR and CDR2 as FQNEAQ (reference sequence). The DNA of the CDR3 is TGTGCCAGCAGCTCAAGGACAGGGCAGACCCAGTACTTC. Protein sequence: CASSSRTGQTQYF.

V is TRBV28 and J is TRBJ1-5; 8 positions match TRBD1. This CDR3 spans 16 amino acids. The V gene's germline CDR1 is MDHEN and CDR2 SYDVKM. The V gene end was trimmed by 4 bases and the J gene end by 5 bases; junction bases not matched to a gene: 10. The CDR3 DNA follows: TGTGCCAGCAGTTCGCTGGACAGGGCGGGGGATCAGCCCCAGCATTTT. This encodes CASSSLDRAGDQPQHF.

The V gene is TRBV5-5, the J gene TRBJ2-3; TRBD2 matches at 10 bases. The trim removed 1 base at V and 1 base at J, leaving 6 bases unmatched. From germline, CDR1 is SGHKS and CDR2 YYEKEE (reference sequence). The CDR3 is 17 amino acids. The CDR3 reads CASSLRISGGRTDTQYF. DNA of the CDR3: TGTGCCAGCAGCTTGAGGATTAGCGGGGGGCGCACAGATACGCAGTATTTT. Together with reference TRBV5-5 and TRBJ2-3, the CDR3 gives the full variable domain: DAGVTQSPTHLIKTRGQQVTLRCSPISGHKSVSWYQQVLGQGPQFIFQYYEKEERGRGNFPDRFSARQFPNYSSELNVNALLLGDSALYLCASSLRISGGRTDTQYFGPGTRLTVL.

The CDR3 DNA sequence: TGTGCCAGCAGCTTAGGACAAAACACAGATACGCAGTATTTT. It translates to CASSLGQNTDTQYF. The chain couples TRBV11-3 to TRBJ2-3; D is unresolved. Germline V CDR1 and CDR2: SGHNT, YENEEA. The V end was cut by 1 base, the J end by 2 bases, with 7 bases between. The CDR3 consists of 14 residues.

The chain employs TRBV9 and TRBJ2-7, with 8 bases identical to TRBD2. CDR1 SGDLS and CDR2 YYNGEE come from the germline V gene. J was trimmed by 2 bases and V by 3 bases; bases with no gene match: 7. There are 15 residues in the CDR3. CDR3 nucleotide sequence: TGTGCCAGCAGCGGCGCGGGGGGCCTTACCTACGAGCAGTACTTC. Translated: CASSGAGGLTYEQYF.

This rearrangement joins TRBV18 to TRBJ1-1; no firm D call. Germline CDR1 reads KGHSH; CDR2 reads LQKENI. V was trimmed by 5 bases and J by 5 bases, leaving 15 bases between them. The CDR3 contains 14 residues. In DNA, the CDR3 is TGTGCCAGCTCAACCAGTGGGGAGTTGACTGAAGCTTTCTTT. As protein: CASSTSGELTEAFF.

The V gene is TRBV10-2, the J gene TRBJ2-7; D perhaps matches TRBD2 (5 bases). The V gene's germline CDR1 is WSHSY and CDR2 SAAADI. The CDR3 contains 13 residues. V lost 6 bases, J lost 6 bases, and 15 bases lay in between. The CDR3 nucleotides read TGCGCCAGCAGGGACGGCAGCGGTCGCGAGCAGTACTTC. Translated, it gives CASRDGSGREQYF.

The chain is built from TRBV2 and TRBJ1-4; the match to TRBD1 covers 8 bases. This CDR3 comprises 15 residues. Germline V gene sequence: CDR1 SNHLY, CDR2 FYNNEI. J lost 7 bases, V lost 6 bases, and 10 bases had no gene match. The CDR3 is CASRRDRGIGEKLFF. The CDR3 DNA follows: TGTGCCAGCAGGCGCGACAGGGGAATCGGTGAAAAACTGTTTTTT.

This clone was recorded only once. The chain carries TRBV5-6 and TRBJ2-7, with TRBD1 as a possible D gene (5 bases). This CDR3 has 15 amino acids. Looked up from germline, CDR1 is SGHDT and CDR2 is YYEEEE. V shed 0 bases and J shed 5 bases, with 15 bases lying between them. CDR3: CASSLGLAGLHEQYF. The CDR3 DNA reads as TGTGCCAGCAGCTTGGGCCTGGCAGGGCTGCACGAGCAGTACTTC.

V and J are TRBV18 and TRBJ1-2; maybe TRBD1 (6 bases). The V gene lost 4 bases and the J gene lost 4 bases, with 13 bases spanning the gap. Germline V gene sequence: CDR1 KGHSH, CDR2 LQKENI. The CDR3 runs 14 residues. The CDR3: CASSLETGSYGYTF. In nucleotides, the CDR3 is TGTGCCAGCTCACTAGAGACAGGTTCCTATGGCTACACCTTC.

This clone was observed a handful of times. V is TRBV19 and J is TRBJ1-1; D is unclear. Per the germline V gene, CDR1 is LNHDA and CDR2 is SQIVND (reference sequence). The CDR3 contains 13 residues. V dropped 3 bases and J dropped 0 bases, with 5 bases sitting between them. The chain's CDR3 is CASSIRMNTEAFF. CDR3 sequence (DNA): TGTGCCAGTAGTATCAGGATGAACACTGAAGCTTTCTTT.

This clone was seen a few times. The chain recombines TRBV21-1 with TRBJ2-7; the table assigns TRBD2, which was not confirmed against the DNA. TRBV21-1 is noted as a pseudogene. This CDR3 has 16 amino acids. This chain's CDR3 is CASSKVWGGNSYEQYF. In nucleotides, the CDR3 is TGTGCCAGCAGCAAAGTTTGGGGGGGGAATTCCTACGAGCAGTACTTC.

The genes are TRBV6-1 and TRBJ2-4, with TRBD1 identical over 10 bases. J lost 8 bases, V lost 2 bases, and 6 bases had no gene match. This CDR3 contains 15 residues. The germline V gene encodes CDR1 MNHNS and CDR2 SASEGT. For the CDR3, the DNA is TGTGCCAGCAGTGAAACTGGGACAGGGGTGGACATTCAGTACTTC. Its translation is CASSETGTGVDIQYF.